The present T cell receptor (beta chain) was sequenced within a study of glioma-infiltrating T cells after dendritic cell vaccination. Profiling relied on immunoSEQ multiplex PCR, and the TCRdb table lists in-frame clones only, not all of them. The table shows 50,000 to 80,000 clones, with 82% occurring only once. V shed 7 bases and J shed 7 bases, with 17 bases lying between them. The CDR3 is made up of 13 amino acids. The source of this sequence is a human donor with glioblastoma. Sequences were derived from blood, sampled before dendritic cell vaccination. The chain uses TRBV23-1 and TRBJ2-7, with D possibly TRBD2 on 5 matching bases. Being an ORF, TRBV23-1 has a function that is uncertain. The CDR3 region has the DNA TGCGCCAGCACTCCCCCCGCATCGGGGGAGCAGTACTTC. Residues: CASTPPASGEQYF.